What follows is one TCR beta chain and its context. What it recognizes is unknown. This record comes from a study of T cells in Graves' hyperthyroidism and ophthalmopathy. Study in general: The initial diagnosis was the point when peripheral blood was collected, ahead of any treatment.

Amplified regions were TCR beta CDR3 sequences from RNA transcripts. The study used the HTBI primer set for a first-round RT-PCR of the TCR CDR3. TCRdb reprocessed the multiplex PCR reads via MiXCR and lists one record per CDR3 protein. The sample records about 710,000 distinct CDR3 sequences, 16% being singletons. The study, taken as a whole, reports: For ophthalmopathy, model prediction preceded onset by a median roughly 6.5 months. Most thyroid clonotypes with frequency above 0.001 were detected in blood.

Source material for PBMCs was around 10 ml fresh peripheral blood. V gave up 6 bases and J gave up 3 bases, with 15 bases separating them. CDR3 length: 15 residues. Germline V gene lookup returns CDR1 SGHVS and CDR2 FNYEAQ. The origin of this receptor is a man aged 18 to 29 with Graves' hyperthyroidism. The chain employs TRBV7-6 and TRBJ2-1; D is uncertain. The sequencing sample was made of blood. CDR3 DNA sequence: TGTGCCAGCAGTGGGAACACCGGAGACTACAATGAGCAGTTCTTC. Encoded protein: CASSGNTGDYNEQFF.